Below, 13 T cell receptor beta chains from the same sample are listed, as sequenced in a study of T cell clones after liver transplantation. The method was immunoSEQ multiplex PCR; TCRdb's version includes in-frame clones alone and lacks a portion of them. Among 20,000 to 25,000 clones, 85% to 95% were seen once, and the ten largest hold around a quarter. Source: CD8+ T cells from blood, taken around 25 months after liver transplant. The source of these receptors is a human patient who received a liver transplant. Some T cells could come from the graft donor.

This clone was recorded once. This chain joins TRBV25-1 and TRBJ2-7; weak D call: TRBD2 (6 bases). Germline assignment: CDR1 MGHDK and CDR2 SYGVNS. This CDR3 is built from 13 residues. The V and J ends lost 5 bases and 3 bases respectively, with 11 bases between them. CDR3 region: CASSWGEYYEQYF. The CDR3 nucleotides are TGTGCCAGCAGTTGGGGGGAATACTACGAGCAGTACTTC.

This clone is a singleton in its sample. The rearrangement uses TRBV19 and TRBJ2-1, with 10 bases lining up with TRBD1. Losses at the gene ends were 8 bases for V and 3 bases for J; bases not matched to a gene: 7. Germline V gene lookup returns CDR1 LNHDA and CDR2 SQIVND (reference sequence). The CDR3 has 15 amino acids. CDR3 coding DNA: TGTGCCAGTGGGATGGGGACAGGGGACTACAATGAGCAGTTCTTC. Translating it yields CASGMGTGDYNEQFF. Variable domain in full (rest from reference TRBV19 and TRBJ2-1): DGGITQSPKYLFRKEGQNVTLSCEQNLNHDAMYWYRQDPGQGLRLIYYSQIVNDFQKGDIAEGYSVSREKKESFPLTVTSAQKNPTAFYLCASGMGTGDYNEQFFGPGTRLTVL.

The V call is TRBV29-1, the J call TRBJ2-7, with 7 bases aligning to TRBD1. The CDR3 is made up of 15 amino acids. The trim removed 0 bases at V and 0 bases at J, leaving 5 bases unmatched. The germline V gene encodes CDR1 SQVTM and CDR2 ANQGSEA. As DNA, the CDR3 is TGCAGCGTTGAAGAGAAGGGACAGATCTCCTACGAGCAGTACTTC. This translates into CSVEEKGQISYEQYF.

The chain has TRBV19 and TRBJ2-7; 10 bases align to TRBD2. Germline V gives CDR1 LNHDA, CDR2 SQIVND (reference sequence). V was pared by 4 bases and J by 2 bases, with 11 bases of the junction left unmatched. This CDR3 is 17 amino acids long. The CDR3, as DNA: TGTGCCAGTAGTACAAGCGACCTAGCGGGAGAGGCCTACGAGCAGTACTTC. Its protein product is CASSTSDLAGEAYEQYF.

V gene TRBV14 combines with J gene TRBJ1-4; D gene unclear. This CDR3 spans 16 amino acids. The ends were cut back, 4 bases at V and 2 bases at J, with 14 bases in the middle. The germline V gene has CDR1 SGHDN and CDR2 FVKESK. The CDR3, as DNA: TGTGCCAGCAGCCCGATATCAGGAGCTACTAATGAAAAACTGTTTTTT. It codes for CASSPISGATNEKLFF.

V and J are TRBV5-4 and TRBJ2-7; D could derive from TRBD1 or TRBD2 (6 bases each). The V end lost 4 bases, the J end lost 1 base, and 21 bases lay between the germline ends. The CDR3 contains 17 residues. Germline values: CDR1 SGHNT, CDR2 YYREEE (reference sequence). The CDR3 sequence: CASSAGLTGAPSYEQYF. The CDR3 DNA follows: TGTGCCAGCAGCGCCGGATTGACGGGGGCCCCTTCCTACGAGCAGTACTTC.

The gene calls are TRBV9 and TRBJ2-1; 14 bases are shared with TRBD2. V was clipped by 3 bases and J by 7 bases; unmatched bases: 6. The CDR3 contains 16 residues. The V gene's germline CDR1 is SGDLS and CDR2 YYNGEE. DNA for the CDR3: TGTGCCAGCAGCGACAGACTAGCGGGAGGGCCTAATGAGCAGTTCTTC. Amino acids: CASSDRLAGGPNEQFF.

V usage is TRBV15 and J usage is TRBJ2-7; tentative D call: TRBD1 (5 bases). Germline assignment: CDR1 LNHNV and CDR2 YYDKDF (reference sequence). V was shortened by 6 bases and J by 0 bases, with 12 bases between the two germline ends. The CDR3 covers 14 residues. The CDR3 nucleotides read TGTGCCACCAGTACAGGCATAGGCTCCTACGAGCAGTACTTC. This sequence encodes CATSTGIGSYEQYF.

This sequence joins TRBV4-1 and TRBJ2-1, with 11 bases lining up with TRBD2. Germline CDR1 MGHRA, CDR2 YSYEKL. Losses at the gene ends were 5 bases for V and 9 bases for J; bases not matched to a gene: 12. The CDR3 contains 16 residues. As DNA, the CDR3 is TGCGCCAGCAGCAAGTCCTTTAGCGGGAGGGCCGCTGAGCAGTTCTTC. As protein: CASSKSFSGRAAEQFF.

The rearrangement links TRBV2 to TRBJ1-4; tentatively, D is TRBD1 (6 bases). Germline V gene sequence: CDR1 SNHLY, CDR2 FYNNEI. CDR3 length: 15 amino acids. V lost 2 bases, J lost 4 bases, and 11 bases lay in between. CDR3 sequence: CASSEPGHRNEKLFF. In DNA, the CDR3 is TGTGCCAGCAGTGAACCGGGACACCGTAATGAAAAACTGTTTTTT.

The chain combines TRBV28 with TRBJ2-1; 11 bases are shared with TRBD2. Germline V CDR1 and CDR2: MDHEN, SYDVKM. The CDR3 totals 17 residues. V lost 7 bases, J lost 5 bases, and 13 bases stayed unmatched. CDR3 sequence: CASTIMIAGGIHNEQFF. The CDR3 nucleotides are TGTGCCAGCACCATTATGATAGCGGGAGGGATCCACAATGAGCAGTTCTTC.

DNA of the CDR3: TGCGCCAGCAGCTTGGACGCCTCGGGCTACACCTTC. Its translation is CASSLDASGYTF. J is TRBJ1-2 and V is TRBV5-1, with D unclear. There are 12 residues in the CDR3. Trimming took off 0 bases at V and 8 bases at J, with 8 bases between the two ends. Looked up from germline, CDR1 is SGHRS and CDR2 is YFSETQ.

By share, this clone ranks as medium-sized. The V gene is TRBV10-3, the J gene TRBJ1-2; D not certain. Germline loops: CDR1 ENHRY, CDR2 SYGVKD. The CDR3 contains 11 residues. Between the trimmed V and J ends, which lost 2 bases and 6 bases, there was a span of 4 bases. CDR3 in amino acids: CAISEVHGYTF. The CDR3 DNA reads as TGTGCCATCAGTGAGGTACATGGCTACACCTTC.